This TCR beta chain was sequenced in a study of cytomegalovirus exposure and HLA in healthy donors (dated by TCRdb to 2017 to 2019). For the study in its entirety: According to a later analysis, the 120 validation repertoires were produced on the same platform as the 680 or so repertoires of the first cohort. The study was designed to test whether signatures of past pathogen exposure could be identified by cataloging public T cell receptors. In addition to the first cohort of 666 subjects, a separate validation cohort of approximately 130 different subjects was used. High-throughput TCR immunosequencing, statistical association of individual TCRs with disease status, and machine learning were combined to predict cytomegalovirus infection status. The investigation overall reported the following: In vitro tests confirmed that a few of the cytomegalovirus-associated TCR beta chains recognize cytomegalovirus antigens. The classifier was reported to diagnose cytomegalovirus status with high specificity and sensitivity in both the original cohort and the validation cohort. The validation cohort had no HLA typing available for a later analysis, so co-occurrence within that cohort was assessed over all 110 or so repertoires. Across donors, most TCR sequences were observed very rarely, whereas some public TCRs were present in many individuals. The study gave a list of roughly 150 TCR beta chains associated with cytomegalovirus. The authors suggested that the approach could potentially be extended to other disease states and immunological phenotypes. Subsequent analysis determined that TCRs grouped into clusters in the first cohort also showed a tendency toward co-occurrence across the approximately 120 validation repertoires, and approximately 93% of cluster scores exceeded 0.

Receptor libraries were prepared by the immunoSEQ multiplex PCR assay. On the study's bioinformatics: A statistical classification framework was built for diagnosing cytomegalovirus status from the catalog of TCR beta chain sequences. The table comes from immuneACCESS by way of TCRdb, which keeps in-frame sequences with V and J called. Part of the clones is missing from these tables; in studies checked, under half for an unresolved V gene and the rest for unknown reasons. V, J and clone size reflect that table, while D and trimming were determined from the DNA. The sample table lists about 98,000 clones, more than 85% of them with a count of one. The ten largest make up approximately 6.3% of the sample. The germline V gene sets CDR1 to SNHLY and CDR2 to FYNNEI. The CDR3 has 19 amino acids, counting the end cysteine and phenylalanine. Left in the record is the CDR3 DNA by itself, 57 bases read in frame from the first base. The V and J ends are trimmed by 2 bases and 0 bases, leaving 20 bases between them.

This clone was recorded a few times. Its antigen is currently not known. One base away there is no much larger clone; base qualities are not given. Donors formed part of the validation cohort, which comprised approximately 130 subjects and was distinct from the first cohort of some 700 subjects. The source of this sequence is a young man in good health and CMV-seropositive. The chain couples TRBV2 to TRBJ1-3, and the D gene may be TRBD1, 5 bases matching. The source material was PBMCs. The encoded CDR3 is CASSEWMTDSLLSGNTIYF. At the DNA level, the sequence is TGTGCCAGCAGTGAATGGATGACTGACAGCCTGCTCTCTGGAAACACCATATATTTT.